Below, one T cell receptor beta chain is given with its context. Its antigen is not known. Naive CD4+ cells were CD45RA-selected; the remaining cells were memory. Germline CDR1 is MDHEN and CDR2 is SYDVKM. The J segment lost 4 bases and the V segment lost 3 bases, leaving 3 bases of the junction unmatched. This CDR3 comprises 14 residues. This sample is part of a study of shared clonotypes between healthy human individuals. About the study: A couple of women and three men aged 18 to 49 made up the donors. Study conclusions and caveats: Roughly 5% of naive CD4 clonotypes were common to a handful of donors.

Deep-level settings were used for running the assay. Sequencing used immunoSEQ multiplex PCR; TCRdb keeps in-frame clones, though not all of them. The sample contains 2 million to 2.5 million clones, over 85% of which appear only once. The sequencing sample was made of naive CD4+ T cells sorted from blood. Indicated subset: CD45RA+ positively selected. The chain links TRBV28 to TRBJ2-3, with 8 bases lining up with TRBD1. The TCR comes from a man in his late teens or twenties in good health. The CDR3 DNA sequence: TGTGCCAGCAGTTTGGACAGGGCGGCAGATACGCAGTATTTT. Its protein is CASSLDRAADTQYF.